These T cell receptor beta chains were read from a single sample in a study of OX40 agonist ivuxolimab in advanced cancers. Clones were sequenced by immunoSEQ multiplex PCR, and TCRdb holds only the in-frame ones, with some missing. Found here are some 70,000 clones, roughly 90% of them singletons; the top ten hold 0.8% to 1.3%. Sequencing was performed on CD4+ or CD8+ T cells sorted from blood, taken in a trial of the OX40 agonist ivuxolimab. The origin of the receptors is an adult with an advanced solid tumor such as melanoma, head and neck, liver or kidney cancer. Each CDR3 is given with its conserved first and last residue. D genes are given only for firm matches. Clone size is not always given. Where it is, it says once, few, many or a class for expanded clones.

TGCAGTGCTAGTGGCAACGGGGTGCAGTATTTT,CSASGNGVQYF,NA,NA,TRBJ2-3,TRBV20-1
TGTGCCACAGGGGGGAGCACAGATACGCAGTATTTT,CATGGSTDTQYF,NA,NA,TRBJ2-3,TRBV10-3
TGTGCCAGCAGTTACGGGGCTTATGAAAACACCATATATTTT,CASSYGAYENTIYF,NA,NA,TRBJ1-3,TRBV6-9
TGTGCCAGTACCCCAGGGTGGGGGTCCGGGACCCAGTACTTC,CASTPGWGSGTQYF,NA,NA,TRBJ2-5,TRBV19
TGTGCCAGCAGCTTAGAGGGGACCCCACTGGGCAATCAGCCCCAGCATTTT,CASSLEGTPLGNQPQHF,NA,NA,TRBJ1-5,TRBV11-3
TGTGCCTGGAGCTTACAGGGAGGTCAAACTGAAGCTTTCTTT,CAWSLQGGQTEAFF,NA,NA,TRBJ1-1,TRBV30
TGTGCCAGCAGCGCAGGACCCCCAGACTATGGCTACACCTTC,CASSAGPPDYGYTF,NA,NA,TRBJ1-2,TRBV6-5
TGTGCCAGTAGCATTAGTACCCACGAGCAGTACTTC,CASSISTHEQYF,NA,NA,TRBJ2-7,TRBV19
TGTGCCAGCGCGACAGGGGGCCAGGGAAACACCATATATTTT,CASATGGQGNTIYF,TRBD1,NA,TRBJ1-3,TRBV18
TGTGCCAGCAGTTACTCCCGCTTCCTCGATACGCAGTATTTT,CASSYSRFLDTQYF,NA,NA,TRBJ2-3,TRBV6-5
TGTGCCAGCAGCTTAGGGTTCTCTGGGGCCAACGTCCTGACTTTC,CASSLGFSGANVLTF,NA,NA,TRBJ2-6,TRBV7-2
TGTGCCAGCACTCCGGGGAGCTCCTATAATTCACCCCTCCACTTT,CASTPGSSYNSPLHF,NA,few,TRBJ1-6,TRBV2
TGTGCCAGTAGAACGGCAGGGGCATGGTATTTGGGGGCCAACGTCCTGACTTTC,CASRTAGAWYLGANVLTF,NA,NA,TRBJ2-6,TRBV19
TGTGCCAGCAGCTTGACTACCCAAGAGACCCAGTACTTC,CASSLTTQETQYF,NA,once,TRBJ2-5,TRBV5-4
TGTGCCAGCAGTCTAGGGGGTCTGAACACTGAAGCTTTCTTT,CASSLGGLNTEAFF,NA,NA,TRBJ1-1,TRBV6-1
TGTGCCAGCAGCCTACGACTCAGCGGGACTAAAGAGACCCAGTACTTC,CASSLRLSGTKETQYF,TRBD2,NA,TRBJ2-5,TRBV11-3
TGTGCCAGCAGCTTGGCAGTATCCAGCGGGAGCACAGATACGCAGTATTTT,CASSLAVSSGSTDTQYF,NA,NA,TRBJ2-3,TRBV5-4
TGTGCCAGCAGCGGGTGGGAGACCCAGTACTTC,CASSGWETQYF,NA,NA,TRBJ2-5,TRBV6-1
TGTGCCAGCAGTTTGGCAAGGACCGGGGCCAACGTCCTGACTTTC,CASSLARTGANVLTF,NA,NA,TRBJ2-6,TRBV28
TGTGCCAGCAGCTTACTGCATGGGTTCGGCTACGAGCAGTACTTC,CASSLLHGFGYEQYF,NA,NA,TRBJ2-7,TRBV11-2
TGTGCCAGTAGCCAGGGTTGGGTGGGAGAGACCCAGTACTTC,CASSQGWVGETQYF,NA,NA,TRBJ2-5,TRBV19